These 29 T cell receptor beta chains were sequenced from one sample in a study of CD8+CD57+ T cells in acquired aplastic anemia. CDR3 and TCR beta VDJ profiling relied on genomic DNA as the template. MiXCR, run by TCRdb on the reads, gives a single entry per CDR3 protein. The data hold 150,000 to 200,000 distinct CDR3 sequences, with 50% to 65% observed a single time. All sequencing subjects had displayed CD8+CD57+ cell expansion on flow cytometry. Sequencing was carried out using sorted CD4+, CD8+, or CD8+CD57+ T cells (not recorded which) from PBMCs. These receptors all stem from a human donor with aplastic anemia.

V usage is TRBV20-1 and J usage is TRBJ1-4; the D gene is possibly TRBD1 (5 bases). V lost 6 bases, J lost 7 bases, and 18 bases lay in between. CDR1 is DFQATT, CDR2 SNEGSKA, per germline (reference sequence). The CDR3 totals 14 residues. In DNA, the CDR3 is TGCAGTGCCCGAGGGACGGAGGGTGGTGAAAAACTGTTTTTT. Translating it yields CSARGTEGGEKLFF.

This clonotype was detected many times. The genes are TRBV12-3 or TRBV12-4 and TRBJ1-2; TRBD1 aligns across 8 bases. V lost 6 bases and J lost 6; bases outside the gene matches: 6. The CDR3 spans 13 residues. The CDR3 here is CASSQTGGDGYTF. The CDR3 nucleotides read TGTGCCAGCAGCCAAACAGGGGGAGATGGCTACACCTTC.

The sample holds one count of this clonotype. The chain uses TRBV29-1 and TRBJ2-3; TRBD1 agrees at 11 bases. With 8 bases clipped from V and 1 base from J, the junction kept 8 bases outside the gene matches. Germline values: CDR1 SQVTM, CDR2 ANQGSEA. This CDR3 region has 15 residues. The CDR3: CSTWGDRGGTDTQYF. The CDR3 region has the DNA TGCAGCACCTGGGGGGACAGGGGGGGCACAGATACGCAGTATTTT.

A remark on this clonotype: At one boundary the junction diverges from the germline segment, which might be a read error. The chain uses TRBV9 and TRBJ2-3; TRBD2 agrees at 10 bases. Germline CDR1 SGDLS, CDR2 YYNGEE. The CDR3 totals 16 residues. CDR3 protein: CASSGDTSGDPDTQYF. Here the CDR3 DNA reads TGTGCCAGCAGCGGAGATACTAGCGGGGACCCAGATACACAGTATTTT.

The chain employs TRBV7-3 and TRBJ1-6; D gene ambiguous. Trimming cost V 2 bases and J 6 bases, with 11 bases left between them. The germline gives CDR1 SGHTA, CDR2 FQGTGA. CDR3 length equals 15 residues. CDR3 in amino acids: CASSLDDRPNSPLHF. CDR3 DNA sequence: TGTGCCAGCAGCTTAGACGACCGGCCTAATTCACCCCTCCACTTT.

As regards this clonotype: A read error may account for a junction end that differs from germline. J is TRBJ1-2 and V is TRBV27; perhaps TRBD1 as D (5 bases). Germline V CDR1 and CDR2: MNHEY, SMNVEV (reference sequence). The CDR3 sequence is 17 residues long. This CDR3 reads CAGSLWAGSGANYGYTF. As DNA, the CDR3 is TGTGCCGGCAGTTTATGGGCCGGGAGTGGGGCGAACTATGGCTACACCTTC.

J is TRBJ2-1 and V is TRBV24-1; D not certain. This CDR3 comprises 14 residues. Trimming removed 0 bases at V and 8 bases at J, with 10 bases between. CDR1 and CDR2 from the germline V gene are KGHDR and SFDVKD. CDR3 residues: CATSDLGPKDEQFF. The CDR3 DNA follows: TGTGCCACCAGTGATTTGGGGCCAAAGGATGAGCAGTTCTTC.

V is TRBV20-1 and J is TRBJ2-5; 9 positions match TRBD2. V shed 3 bases, J shed 4 bases, and the junction held 6 bases outside the gene matches. This CDR3 region has 14 residues. Germline V gives CDR1 DFQATT, CDR2 SNEGSKA (reference sequence). The CDR3 loop reads CSASTLAGRETQYF. The CDR3 region has the DNA TGCAGTGCTAGTACCCTAGCGGGACGAGAGACCCAGTACTTC.

The table lists this clonotype with many counts. J is TRBJ2-1 and V is TRBV10-3; D gene unclear. V was trimmed by 4 bases and J by 7 bases, leaving 8 bases between them. CDR1 is ENHRY, CDR2 SYGVKD, per germline. The CDR3 extends over 12 amino acids. The CDR3 DNA reads TGTGCCATCAGTGTTGCGTTAAATGAGCAGTTCTTC. It specifies CAISVALNEQFF.

This clonotype has only one observation. The CDR3 region has the DNA TGCAGTGCGCTGGGACAGCTCAACACTGAAGCTTTCTTT. It translates to CSALGQLNTEAFF. The gene calls are TRBV20-1 and TRBJ1-1, with 7 positions matching TRBD1. The CDR3 totals 13 residues. Trimming at V came to 6 bases and at J to 2 bases, leaving 6 bases not matched to a gene. Germline loops: CDR1 DFQATT, CDR2 SNEGSKA (reference sequence).

In its sample, this clonotype was seen once. V usage is TRBV14 and J usage is TRBJ2-3, with 9 nucleotides matching TRBD1. The length of the CDR3 is 12 residues. Germline assignment: CDR1 SGHDN and CDR2 FVKESK. V lost 2 bases and J lost 14; bases outside the gene matches: 5. This chain's CDR3 is CASSQTGGRLYF. For the CDR3, the DNA is TGTGCCAGCAGCCAAACAGGGGGCAGGCTGTATTTT.

The chain couples TRBV7-2 to TRBJ1-5; 9 bases map to TRBD1. Germline V CDR1 and CDR2: SGHTA, FQGNSA. CDR3 length: 12 residues. V trimming: 10 bases; J trimming: 9 bases; junction bases outside the gene matches: 7. As DNA, the CDR3 is TGTGCCACCAGTGACAGGGGGGTGCCCCAGCATTTT. Protein: CATSDRGVPQHF.

The chain employs TRBV10-3 and TRBJ1-1, with D perhaps matching TRBD1 (5 bases). Germline V lookup: CDR1 ENHRY, CDR2 SYGVKD. The CDR3 is 14 amino acids. Trimming cost V 10 bases and J 4 bases, with 19 bases left between them. The CDR3 here is CATLDLAQGTEAFF. Written as DNA, the CDR3 is TGTGCCACCTTGGATTTGGCCCAGGGCACTGAAGCTTTCTTT.

This clonotype was detected many times. This rearrangement joins TRBV19 to TRBJ1-5, with unresolved D. This CDR3 comprises 14 residues. CDR1 is LNHDA, CDR2 SQIVND, per germline (reference sequence). Trimming took off 2 bases at V and 4 bases at J, with 9 bases between the two ends. CDR3 nucleotides: TGTGCCAGTAGTATAACGGCAGTGAATCAGCCCCAGCATTTT. Protein product: CASSITAVNQPQHF.

CDR3 nucleotides: TGTGCCAGCAGCTTGTACCTGGGGATGAACACTGAAGCTTTCTTT. Translating gives CASSLYLGMNTEAFF. The chain couples TRBV5-5 to TRBJ1-1; D is undetermined. The CDR3 loop spans 15 amino acids. Trimming took 1 base from V and 0 from J, leaving 10 bases between them. Germline loops: CDR1 SGHKS, CDR2 YYEKEE (reference sequence).

V usage is TRBV20-1 and J usage is TRBJ1-4; 9 bases map to TRBD1. This CDR3 is 15 amino acids long. Germline V gene lookup returns CDR1 DFQATT and CDR2 SNEGSKA (reference sequence). J was trimmed by 12 bases and V by 5 bases; bases with no gene match: 16. This chain's CDR3 is CSAPSRGTGMSELFF. The CDR3 region has the DNA TGCAGTGCTCCTTCGCGAGGGACAGGGATGTCAGAACTGTTTTTT.

This clonotype was observed a handful of times. The chain joins TRBV6-2 or TRBV6-3 to TRBJ2-7; 10 nucleotides agree with TRBD2. The trim removed 0 bases at V and 7 bases at J, leaving 12 bases unmatched. CDR1 and CDR2 from the germline V gene are MNHEY and SVGEGT. The CDR3 covers 17 residues. The chain's CDR3 is CASSYSTLAGAPGEQYF. In nucleotides, the CDR3 is TGTGCCAGCAGTTACTCGACTCTAGCGGGGGCCCCGGGGGAGCAGTACTTC.

In this sample, this clonotype turned up many times. The J gene is TRBJ1-2, the V gene TRBV9; no clear D gene. With 0 bases removed from V and 8 bases from J, the gap between germline ends came to 11 bases. CDR3 size: 13 residues. CDR1 and CDR2 (germline): SGDLS, YYNGEE. The CDR3 DNA follows: TGTGCCAGCAGCGTAGCTACCGGGCTCGGCTACACCTTC. Residues: CASSVATGLGYTF. Full variable domain (missing parts from reference TRBV9 and TRBJ1-2): DSGVTQTPKHLITATGQRVTLRCSPRSGDLSVYWYQQSLDQGLQFLIQYYNGEERAKGNILERFSAQQFPDLHSELNLSSLELGDSALYFCASSVATGLGYTFGSGTRLTVV.

This clonotype has a handful of counts. The CDR3 DNA sequence: TGTGCCAGCAGCGCAACAGCGGCTGGGGCCAACGTCCTGACTTTC. As protein: CASSATAAGANVLTF. The chain uses TRBV7-2 and TRBJ2-6, with D tentatively TRBD2 (5 bases). The germline CDR1 and CDR2 sequences are SGHTA and FQGNSA. Trimming stripped 5 bases from V and 2 bases from J, with 10 bases between. This CDR3 comprises 15 residues.

This clonotype has a count of ten or more. The chain is built from TRBV3-1 and TRBJ1-2; 9 positions agree with TRBD1. In germline, CDR1 is LGHDT, CDR2 YNNKEL (reference sequence). The J segment lost 2 bases and the V segment lost 2 bases, leaving 3 bases of the junction unmatched. The CDR3 consists of 15 residues. The CDR3 DNA reads as TGTGCCAGCAGCCAATCCGGACAGGGGAACTATGGCTACACCTTC. Protein sequence: CASSQSGQGNYGYTF.

V and J are TRBV29-1 and TRBJ2-7, with TRBD1 identical over 7 bases. The trim removed 7 bases at V and 7 bases at J, leaving 10 bases unmatched. Per the germline V gene, CDR1 is SQVTM and CDR2 is ANQGSEA. The CDR3 is 12 residues long. The CDR3 DNA sequence: TGCAGCGCGACCGACAGGGTGGGGGAGCAGTACTTC. It translates to CSATDRVGEQYF.

The chain uses TRBV27 and TRBJ2-3, with 7 bases aligning to TRBD2. Losses at the gene ends were 4 bases for V and 2 bases for J; bases not matched to a gene: 6. In germline, CDR1 is MNHEY, CDR2 SMNVEV (reference sequence). The CDR3 is 15 amino acids. The CDR3 sequence: CASSWGGRATDTQYF. In DNA, the CDR3 is TGTGCCAGCAGTTGGGGGGGGAGGGCCACAGATACGCAGTATTTT.

The V and J genes are TRBV5-4 and TRBJ2-7; D uncertain. Trimming shortened V by 0 bases and J by 1 base, and 8 bases separated the two germline ends. The CDR3 has 14 residues. The germline V gene has CDR1 SGHNT and CDR2 YYREEE (reference sequence). CDR3 sequence reads: CASSLGAPSYEQYF. The CDR3 DNA reads TGTGCCAGCAGCTTGGGAGCGCCTTCCTACGAGCAGTACTTC.

The rearrangement joins TRBV7-3 to TRBJ2-5; D is undetermined. Trimming left V 1 base short and J 5 bases short, with 14 bases between. CDR3 length: 15 residues. CDR1 is SGHTA and CDR2 is FQGTGA in the germline V gene. CDR3 sequence (DNA): TGTGCCAGCAGCTTAAACGGCGCCTACATGGAGACCCAGTACTTC. Protein: CASSLNGAYMETQYF. Based on the CDR3 plus reference TRBV7-3 and TRBJ2-5, the full variable domain is GAGVSQTPSNKVTEKGKYVELRCDPISGHTALYWYRQSLGQGPEFLIYFQGTGAADDSGLPNDRFFAVRPEGSVSTLKIQRTERGDSAVYLCASSLNGAYMETQYFGPGTRLLVL.

The chain combines TRBV29-1 with TRBJ1-5, with D possibly TRBD1 on 6 matching bases. CDR3 size: 12 residues. From germline, CDR1 is SQVTM and CDR2 ANQGSEA. V was trimmed by 7 bases and J by 6 bases, leaving 13 bases between them. The CDR3 region is CSATTGTQPQHF. CDR3 nucleotide sequence: TGCAGCGCAACCACAGGGACTCAGCCCCAGCATTTT. The variable domain in full, completed from reference TRBV29-1 and TRBJ1-5, reads SAVISQKPSRDICQRGTSLTIQCQVDSQVTMMFWYRQQPGQSLTLIATANQGSEATYESGFVIDKFPISRPNLTFSTLTVSNMSPEDSSIYLCSATTGTQPQHFGDGTRLSIL.

V usage is TRBV20-1 and J usage is TRBJ2-3; D is unclear. Per germline, CDR1 DFQATT and CDR2 SNEGSKA (reference sequence). The CDR3 spans 14 residues. The V gene lost 0 bases and the J gene lost 6 bases, with 13 bases spanning the gap. The CDR3 loop reads CSARDRRRGDTQYF. CDR3 bases: TGCAGTGCTAGAGATCGTCGTCGCGGCGATACGCAGTATTTT.

The table lists this clonotype with many counts. Written as DNA, the CDR3 is TGTGCCAGCAGTGAAGTGGCAGGGAAGGGTGAAAAACTGTTTTTT. Translating gives CASSEVAGKGEKLFF. The rearrangement uses TRBV6-1 and TRBJ1-4; TRBD1 is a possible D gene (5 bases). Germline V gene sequence: CDR1 MNHNS, CDR2 SASEGT. Trimming took off 1 base at V and 7 bases at J, with 13 bases between the two ends. CDR3 size: 15 residues.

V and J are TRBV10-3 and TRBJ2-7; 10 nucleotides line up with TRBD1. The CDR3 has 15 residues. The V and J ends lost 4 bases and 5 bases, in that order; junction bases with no gene match: 8. Germline V gives CDR1 ENHRY, CDR2 SYGVKD. CDR3: CAISGPGTGAHEQYF. In nucleotides, the CDR3 is TGTGCCATCAGTGGCCCGGGGACAGGGGCACACGAGCAGTACTTC.

CDR3 loop: CASGQEAAGGNEQFF. The CDR3 nucleotides read TGTGCCAGCGGACAGGAGGCAGCGGGAGGCAATGAGCAGTTCTTC. The J gene is TRBJ2-1, the V gene TRBV2; 9 bases agree with TRBD2. The germline V gene encodes CDR1 SNHLY and CDR2 FYNNEI. The CDR3 length is 15 residues. Unmatched junction bases numbered 11, after V lost 8 bases and J lost 6 bases.